Here is one TCR beta chain with its context. Its antigen is unidentified. This entry comes from a study of cytomegalovirus exposure and HLA in healthy donors. Study-wide context: In a previous analysis, some 120 million unique TCR beta sequences were found from about 190 million T cells. Broader study findings: A list of roughly 160 TCR beta chains associated with cytomegalovirus was given.

The germline V gene encodes CDR1 LNHDA and CDR2 SQIVND (reference sequence). V was clipped by 1 base and J by 8 bases, with 8 bases between them. The CDR3 is 12 residues long. Amplification used 60 Vbeta primers and 13 Jbeta primers. The assay was immunoSEQ multiplex PCR, and TCRdb's table has in-frame clones only and misses some. Counted here are about 36,000 clones, nearly 55% occurring once; the ten biggest clones make up 6.2%. The J gene is TRBJ1-2, the V gene TRBV19; D not resolved. The sequence derives from a woman between 35 and 50 years old in good health and CMV-seropositive. What was sequenced was PBMCs. CDR3 nucleotides: TGTGCCAGTAGTATAGCGGGTGGAGGCTACACCTTC. Translated, it gives CASSIAGGGYTF.